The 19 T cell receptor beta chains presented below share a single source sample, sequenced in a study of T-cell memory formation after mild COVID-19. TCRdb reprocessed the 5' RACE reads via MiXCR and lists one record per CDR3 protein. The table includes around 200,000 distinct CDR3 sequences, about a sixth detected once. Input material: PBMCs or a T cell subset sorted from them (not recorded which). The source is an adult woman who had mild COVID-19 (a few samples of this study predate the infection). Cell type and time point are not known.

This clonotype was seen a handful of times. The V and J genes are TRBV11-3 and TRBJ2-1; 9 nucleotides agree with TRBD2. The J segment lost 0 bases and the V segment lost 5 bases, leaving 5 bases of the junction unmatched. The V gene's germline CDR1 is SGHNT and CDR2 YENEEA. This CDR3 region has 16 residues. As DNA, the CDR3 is TGTGCCAGCAGCCGAATAGCGGGGGCCTCCTACAATGAGCAGTTCTTC. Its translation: CASSRIAGASYNEQFF.

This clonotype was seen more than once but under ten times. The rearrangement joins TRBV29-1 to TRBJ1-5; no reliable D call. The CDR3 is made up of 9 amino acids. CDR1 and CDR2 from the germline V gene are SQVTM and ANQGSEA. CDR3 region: CIPSQPQHF. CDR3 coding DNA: TGCATCCCTAGCCAGCCCCAGCATTTT.

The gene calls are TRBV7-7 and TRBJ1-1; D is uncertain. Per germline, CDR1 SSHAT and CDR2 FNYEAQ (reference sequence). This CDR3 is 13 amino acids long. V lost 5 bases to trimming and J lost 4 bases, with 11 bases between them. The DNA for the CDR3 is TGTGCCAGCAGCCCCACCACTGGCACTGAAGCTTTCTTT. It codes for CASSPTTGTEAFF.

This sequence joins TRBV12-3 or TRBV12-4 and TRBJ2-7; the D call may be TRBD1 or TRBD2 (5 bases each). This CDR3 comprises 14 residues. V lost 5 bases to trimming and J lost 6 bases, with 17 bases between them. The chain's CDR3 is CASSEPGRSSEQYF. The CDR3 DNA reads TGTGCCAGCAGTGAACCGGGACGGAGCTCCGAGCAGTACTTC.

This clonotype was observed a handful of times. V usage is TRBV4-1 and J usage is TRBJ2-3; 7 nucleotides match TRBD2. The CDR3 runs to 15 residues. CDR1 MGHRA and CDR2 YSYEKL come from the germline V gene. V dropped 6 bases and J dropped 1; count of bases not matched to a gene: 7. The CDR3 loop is CASSQGGWRTDTQYF. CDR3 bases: TGCGCCAGCAGTCAGGGAGGGTGGCGCACAGATACGCAGTATTTT.

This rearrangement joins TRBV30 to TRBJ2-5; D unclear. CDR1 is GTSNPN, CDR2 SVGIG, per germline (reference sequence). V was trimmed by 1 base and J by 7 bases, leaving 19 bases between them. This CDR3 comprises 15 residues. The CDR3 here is CAWSAIRVLQRTQYF. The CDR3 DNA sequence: TGTGCCTGGAGTGCGATCCGGGTCCTTCAGAGGACCCAGTACTTC.

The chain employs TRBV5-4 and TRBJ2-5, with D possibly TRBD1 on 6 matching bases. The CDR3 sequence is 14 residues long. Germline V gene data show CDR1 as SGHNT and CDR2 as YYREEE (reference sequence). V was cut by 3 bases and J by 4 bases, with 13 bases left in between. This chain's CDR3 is CASSSTGIRETQYF. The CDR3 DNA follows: TGTGCCAGCAGCTCCACAGGGATTCGAGAGACCCAGTACTTC.

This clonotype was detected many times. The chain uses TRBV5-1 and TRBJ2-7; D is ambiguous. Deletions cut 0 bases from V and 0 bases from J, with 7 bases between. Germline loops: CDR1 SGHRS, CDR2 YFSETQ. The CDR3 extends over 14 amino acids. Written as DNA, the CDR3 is TGCGCCAGCAGCTTGGAACTGAGCTCCTACGAGCAGTACTTC. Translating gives CASSLELSSYEQYF.

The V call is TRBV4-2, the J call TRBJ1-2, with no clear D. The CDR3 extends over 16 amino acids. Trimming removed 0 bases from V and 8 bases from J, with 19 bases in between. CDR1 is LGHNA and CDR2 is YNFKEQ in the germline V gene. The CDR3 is CASSQDPGLAITGYTF. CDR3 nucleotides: TGTGCCAGCAGCCAAGATCCCGGGTTGGCTATCACCGGCTACACCTTC.

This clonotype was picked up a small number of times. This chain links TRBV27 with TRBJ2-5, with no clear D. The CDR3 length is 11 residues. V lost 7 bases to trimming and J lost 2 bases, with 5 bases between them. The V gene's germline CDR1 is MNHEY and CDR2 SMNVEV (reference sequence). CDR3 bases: TGTGCCAGCACCCCTCAAGAGACCCAGTACTTC. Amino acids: CASTPQETQYF.

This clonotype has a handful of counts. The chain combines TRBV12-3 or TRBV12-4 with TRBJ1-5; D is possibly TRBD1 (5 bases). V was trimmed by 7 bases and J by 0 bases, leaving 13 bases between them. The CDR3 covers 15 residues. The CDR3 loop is CASTGTVHSNQPQHF. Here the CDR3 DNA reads TGTGCCAGCACCGGGACTGTGCATAGCAATCAGCCCCAGCATTTT.

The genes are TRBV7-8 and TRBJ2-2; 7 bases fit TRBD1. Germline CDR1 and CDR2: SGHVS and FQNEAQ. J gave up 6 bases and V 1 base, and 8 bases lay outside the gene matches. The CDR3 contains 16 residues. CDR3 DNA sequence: TGTGCCAGCAGCTTAGGGCGGCAGGGGGTGTCCGGGGAGCTGTTTTTT. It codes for CASSLGRQGVSGELFF.

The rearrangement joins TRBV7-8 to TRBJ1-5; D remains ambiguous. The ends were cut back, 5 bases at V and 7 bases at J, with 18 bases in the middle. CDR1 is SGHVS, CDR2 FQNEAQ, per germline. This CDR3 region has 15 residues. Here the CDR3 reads CASSHRRAPRQPQHF. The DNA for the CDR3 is TGTGCCAGCAGCCATCGCCGGGCCCCCCGGCAGCCCCAGCATTTT.

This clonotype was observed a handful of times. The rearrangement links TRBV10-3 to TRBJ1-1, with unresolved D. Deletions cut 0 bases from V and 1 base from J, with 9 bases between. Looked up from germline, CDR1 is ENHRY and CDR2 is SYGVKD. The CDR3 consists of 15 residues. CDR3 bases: TGTGCCATCAGTGAGTCACACCGGCCGAACACTGAAGCTTTCTTT. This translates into CAISESHRPNTEAFF.

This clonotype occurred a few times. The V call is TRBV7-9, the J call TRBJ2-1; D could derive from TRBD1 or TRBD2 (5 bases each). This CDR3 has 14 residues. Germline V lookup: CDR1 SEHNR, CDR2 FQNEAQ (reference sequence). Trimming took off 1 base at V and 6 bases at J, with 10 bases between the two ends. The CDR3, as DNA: TGTGCCAGCAGCTTAGGGGACGGCCGCAATGAGCAGTTCTTC. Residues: CASSLGDGRNEQFF.

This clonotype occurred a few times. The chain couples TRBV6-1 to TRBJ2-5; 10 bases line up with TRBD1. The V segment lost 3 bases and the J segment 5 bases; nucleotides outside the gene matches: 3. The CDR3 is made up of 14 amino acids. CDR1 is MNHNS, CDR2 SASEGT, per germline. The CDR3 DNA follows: TGTGCCAGCAGTGAGGGGACAGGGGCCGAGACCCAGTACTTC. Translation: CASSEGTGAETQYF.

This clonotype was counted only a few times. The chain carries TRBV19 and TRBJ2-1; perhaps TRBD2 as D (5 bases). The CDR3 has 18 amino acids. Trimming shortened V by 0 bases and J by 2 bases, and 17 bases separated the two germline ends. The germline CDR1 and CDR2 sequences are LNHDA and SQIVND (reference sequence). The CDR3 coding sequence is TGTGCCAGTAGTATAGATCTATCTTTAGCCGGGGCCTACAATGAGCAGTTCTTC. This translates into CASSIDLSLAGAYNEQFF.

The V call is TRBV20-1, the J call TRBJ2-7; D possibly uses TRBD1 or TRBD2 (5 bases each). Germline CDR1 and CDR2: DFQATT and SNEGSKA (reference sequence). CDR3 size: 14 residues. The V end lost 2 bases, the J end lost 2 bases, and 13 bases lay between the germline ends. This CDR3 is CSARPNLGAYEQYF. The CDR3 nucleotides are TGCAGTGCTAGACCAAACCTGGGGGCCTACGAGCAGTACTTC.

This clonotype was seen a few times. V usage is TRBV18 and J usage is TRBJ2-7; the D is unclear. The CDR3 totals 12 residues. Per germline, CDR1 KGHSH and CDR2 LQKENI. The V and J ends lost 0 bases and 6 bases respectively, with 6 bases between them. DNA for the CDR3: TGTGCCAGCTCACCACCCCATGGCGAGCAGTACTTC. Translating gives CASSPPHGEQYF.